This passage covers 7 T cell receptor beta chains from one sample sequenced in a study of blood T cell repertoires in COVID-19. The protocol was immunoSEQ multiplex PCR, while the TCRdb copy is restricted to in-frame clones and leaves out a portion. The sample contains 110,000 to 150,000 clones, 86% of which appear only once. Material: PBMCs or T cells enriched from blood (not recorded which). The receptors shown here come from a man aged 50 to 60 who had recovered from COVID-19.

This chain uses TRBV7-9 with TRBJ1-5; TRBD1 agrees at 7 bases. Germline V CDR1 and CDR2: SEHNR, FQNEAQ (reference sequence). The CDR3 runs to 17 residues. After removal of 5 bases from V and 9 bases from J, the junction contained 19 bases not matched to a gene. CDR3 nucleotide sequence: TGTGCCAGCAGCCTATTTCGAACGGTTGACAGGGCTGGGCCCCAGCATTTT. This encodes CASSLFRTVDRAGPQHF.

This chain's CDR3 is CASTVGGASDGYTF. CDR3 DNA sequence: TGTGCCAGCACGGTGGGGGGGGCATCTGATGGCTACACCTTC. The chain uses TRBV28 and TRBJ1-2; D may be TRBD1 (6 bases). CDR1 and CDR2 from the germline V gene are MDHEN and SYDVKM. V was clipped by 7 bases and J by 6 bases, with 18 bases between them. This CDR3 spans 14 amino acids.

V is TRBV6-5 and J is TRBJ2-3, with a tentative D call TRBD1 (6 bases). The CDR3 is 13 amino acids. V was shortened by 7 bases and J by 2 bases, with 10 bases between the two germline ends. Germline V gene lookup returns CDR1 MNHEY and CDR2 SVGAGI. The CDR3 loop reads CASKRGNTDTQYF. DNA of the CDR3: TGTGCCAGCAAAAGGGGGAACACAGATACGCAGTATTTT.

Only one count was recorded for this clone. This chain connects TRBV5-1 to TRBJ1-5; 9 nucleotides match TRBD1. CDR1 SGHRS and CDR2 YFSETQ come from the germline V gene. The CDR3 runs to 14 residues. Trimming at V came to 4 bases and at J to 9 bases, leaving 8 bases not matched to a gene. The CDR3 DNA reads TGCGCCAGCAGCCCACAGGGGGCAGAAGGGCCCCAGCATTTT. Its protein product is CASSPQGAEGPQHF.

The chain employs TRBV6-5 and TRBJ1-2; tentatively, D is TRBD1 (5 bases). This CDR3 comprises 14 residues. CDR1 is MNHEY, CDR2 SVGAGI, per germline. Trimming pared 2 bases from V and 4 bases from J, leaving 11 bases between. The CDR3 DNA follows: TGTGCCAGCAGTTACGGGCGGGGGGGCTATGGCTACACCTTC. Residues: CASSYGRGGYGYTF.

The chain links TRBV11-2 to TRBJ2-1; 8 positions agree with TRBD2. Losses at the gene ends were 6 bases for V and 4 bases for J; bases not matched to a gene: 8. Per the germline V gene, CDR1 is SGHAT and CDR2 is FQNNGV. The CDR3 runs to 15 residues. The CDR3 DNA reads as TGTGCCAGCAGACCTCCTAGCGGGCGTTACAATGAGCAGTTCTTC. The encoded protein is CASRPPSGRYNEQFF.

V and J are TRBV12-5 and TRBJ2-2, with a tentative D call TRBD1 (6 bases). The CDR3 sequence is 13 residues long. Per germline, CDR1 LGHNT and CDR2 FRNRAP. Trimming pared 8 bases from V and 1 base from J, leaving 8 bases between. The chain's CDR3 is CASRTENTGELFF. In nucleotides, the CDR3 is TGTGCTAGTCGGACAGAGAACACCGGGGAGCTGTTTTTT.